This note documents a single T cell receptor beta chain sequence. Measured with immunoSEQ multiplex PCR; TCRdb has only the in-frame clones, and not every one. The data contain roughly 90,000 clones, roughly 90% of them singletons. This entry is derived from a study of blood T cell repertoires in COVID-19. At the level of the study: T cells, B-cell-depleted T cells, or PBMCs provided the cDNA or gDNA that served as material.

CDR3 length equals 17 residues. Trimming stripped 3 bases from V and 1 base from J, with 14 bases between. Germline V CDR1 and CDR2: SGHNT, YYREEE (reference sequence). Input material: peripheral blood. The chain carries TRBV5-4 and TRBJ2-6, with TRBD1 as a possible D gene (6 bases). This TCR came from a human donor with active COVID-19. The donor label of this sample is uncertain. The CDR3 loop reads CASSSSYRGSGANVLTF. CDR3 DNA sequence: TGTGCCAGCAGCTCTTCTTATAGGGGGTCTGGGGCCAACGTCCTGACTTTC.